What follows are 28 T cell receptor beta chains derived from one specimen sequenced in a study of blood T cell repertoires in COVID-19. Libraries were prepared by immunoSEQ multiplex PCR; TCRdb keeps only in-frame clonotypes and omits some of them. The sample contains about 170,000 clones, approximately 80% of which appear only once. The sample taken for sequencing was peripheral blood. These TCRs come from a woman aged 55-70 years with acute or convalescent COVID-19.

This chain joins TRBV28 and TRBJ1-5, with D tentatively TRBD1 (5 bases). This CDR3 region has 15 residues. Trimming left V 6 bases short and J 1 base short, with 13 bases between. Looked up from germline, CDR1 is MDHEN and CDR2 is SYDVKM. As DNA, the CDR3 is TGTGCCAGCAGACAAGGGGCAGGAAGCAATCAGCCCCAGCATTTT. As protein: CASRQGAGSNQPQHF.

This chain joins TRBV3-1 (or the pseudogene TRBV3-2) and TRBJ1-2; no clear D. V lost 0 bases and J 0 bases, leaving 8 bases between the germline ends. The germline V gene has CDR1 LGHDT and CDR2 YNNKEL (reference sequence). The length of the CDR3 is 15 residues. The CDR3 DNA is TGTGCCAGCAGCCAAGATCCAGGTACTAACTATGGCTACACCTTC. It codes for CASSQDPGTNYGYTF.

This chain connects TRBV9 to TRBJ1-2, with a possible D match to TRBD1 (6 bases). This CDR3 is 16 amino acids long. The germline V gene encodes CDR1 SGDLS and CDR2 YYNGEE. V lost 4 bases to trimming and J lost 3 bases, with 19 bases between them. The CDR3 DNA is TGTGCCAGCAGCCCGCAGGGGACGGCTACCTACTATGGCTACACCTTC. Translation: CASSPQGTATYYGYTF. Variable domain in full (rest from reference TRBV9 and TRBJ1-2): DSGVTQTPKHLITATGQRVTLRCSPRSGDLSVYWYQQSLDQGLQFLIQYYNGEERAKGNILERFSAQQFPDLHSELNLSSLELGDSALYFCASSPQGTATYYGYTFGSGTRLTVV.

This clone was observed a single time. J is TRBJ1-1 and V is TRBV7-3; TRBD1 might be the D (6 bases). The V end was cut by 1 base, the J end by 5 bases, with 8 bases between. The CDR3 loop spans 13 amino acids. Germline V lookup: CDR1 SGHTA, CDR2 FQGTGA. CDR3 DNA sequence: TGTGCCAGCAGCTTAATGGGGGCGACTGAAGCTTTCTTT. This translates into CASSLMGATEAFF.

The chain is built from TRBV7-2 and TRBJ1-3, with 12 bases matching TRBD1. Germline assignment: CDR1 SGHTA and CDR2 FQGNSA. The CDR3 is 18 residues long. The V gene end was trimmed by 1 base and the J gene end by 6 bases; junction bases not matched to a gene: 10. The CDR3 DNA reads TGTGCCAGCAGCTTAGTGGGGTTAACGGGACAGGGGGCAAACACCATATATTTT. As protein: CASSLVGLTGQGANTIYF.

In regard to this clone: The sample holds other DNA sequences that translate to the same CDR3. The chain uses TRBV4-1 and TRBJ2-7, with 7 bases identical to TRBD1. The CDR3 is made up of 13 amino acids. Germline assignment: CDR1 MGHRA and CDR2 YSYEKL. The V gene end was trimmed by 6 bases and the J gene end by 1 base; junction bases not matched to a gene: 3. CDR3 amino acids: CASSPGQSYEQYF. CDR3 nucleotides: TGCGCCAGCAGTCCGGGACAGTCCTACGAGCAGTACTTC.

The J gene is TRBJ1-2, the V gene TRBV12-3 or TRBV12-4; TRBD1 might be the D (6 bases). The CDR3 is 13 amino acids. Trimming pared 6 bases from V and 2 bases from J, leaving 10 bases between. The CDR3 here is CASSLDRNYGYTF. CDR3 in DNA: TGTGCCAGCAGCCTTGACAGGAACTATGGCTACACCTTC.

The V and J genes are TRBV11-2 and TRBJ1-1, with 7 positions matching TRBD1. CDR1 and CDR2 from the germline V gene are SGHAT and FQNNGV. This CDR3 is 14 amino acids long. V trimming: 3 bases; J trimming: 7 bases; junction bases outside the gene matches: 8. CDR3 nucleotide sequence: TGTGCCAGCAGCTTTTGGGACAGCGTTTTTGAAGCTTTCTTT. Translation: CASSFWDSVFEAFF.

The chain recombines TRBV6-5 with TRBJ1-5; D is undetermined. The germline V gene encodes CDR1 MNHEY and CDR2 SVGAGI. The V end lost 0 bases, the J end lost 6 bases, and 3 bases lay between the germline ends. The CDR3 sequence is 12 residues long. CDR3 residues: CASSYSAQPQHF. The CDR3 DNA follows: TGTGCCAGCAGTTACTCGGCTCAGCCCCAGCATTTT.

This clone was seen once. V usage is TRBV29-1 and J usage is TRBJ2-7; the D gene is possibly TRBD1 (5 bases). V dropped 6 bases and J dropped 6 bases, with 9 bases sitting between them. The CDR3 sequence is 10 residues long. In germline, CDR1 is SQVTM, CDR2 ANQGSEA. The CDR3 bases are TGCAGCGTAAAACAGGCCGAGCAGTACTTC. This sequence encodes CSVKQAEQYF.

This rearrangement joins TRBV6-2 or TRBV6-3 to TRBJ1-1; D not certain. Germline values: CDR1 MNHEY, CDR2 SVGEGT. The CDR3 extends over 13 amino acids. Deletions cut 2 bases from V and 3 bases from J, with 7 bases between. CDR3 loop: CASSYEYDTEAFF. The CDR3 DNA follows: TGTGCCAGCAGTTACGAGTACGACACTGAAGCTTTCTTT.

The chain is built from TRBV5-6 and TRBJ1-1; D remains unclear. Between the trimmed V and J ends, which lost 2 bases and 0 bases, there was a span of 11 bases. The length of the CDR3 is 15 residues. Looked up from germline, CDR1 is SGHDT and CDR2 is YYEEEE. CDR3 amino acids: CASSFPYLVNTEAFF. CDR3 coding DNA: TGTGCCAGCAGCTTTCCCTACCTGGTGAACACTGAAGCTTTCTTT.

V gene TRBV10-3 combines with J gene TRBJ2-7; 11 bases line up with TRBD1. V shed 3 bases, J shed 3 bases, and the junction held 7 bases outside the gene matches. The CDR3 spans 16 residues. Germline CDR1 reads ENHRY; CDR2 reads SYGVKD. CDR3 sequence (DNA): TGTGCCATCAGTGACTATGGGACAGGGGGGATCTACGAGCAGTACTTC. It translates to CAISDYGTGGIYEQYF.

The chain couples TRBV5-1 to TRBJ1-1; the match to TRBD1 covers 8 bases. Germline V gene lookup returns CDR1 SGHRS and CDR2 YFSETQ. Germline trimming cut 4 bases from V and 1 base from J; bases unmatched to any gene: 6. The CDR3 totals 15 residues. The DNA for the CDR3 is TGCGCCAGCAGCCCCGGAGGACAGGGGAACACTGAAGCTTTCTTT. This gives the protein CASSPGGQGNTEAFF.

This clone was counted a few times. The J gene is TRBJ2-1, the V gene TRBV11-2, with 10 bases matching TRBD1. Trimming removed 5 bases from V and 3 bases from J; junction bases left unmatched: 7. This CDR3 is built from 16 residues. Germline CDR1 is SGHAT and CDR2 is FQNNGV. CDR3 sequence reads: CASSRRGTGVYNEQFF. CDR3 nucleotides: TGTGCCAGCAGCCGTAGAGGGACAGGGGTCTACAATGAGCAGTTCTTC.

The rearrangement joins TRBV21-1 to TRBJ2-3; the D call of TRBD1 is as the table states it, not checked on the DNA. TRBV21-1 is designated a pseudogene. The CDR3 extends over 16 amino acids. As DNA, the CDR3 is TGTGCCAGCAGCAGTCTATACAGGGGCGAGGTAGATACGCAGTATTTT. Amino acids: CASSSLYRGEVDTQYF.

The chain is built from TRBV28 and TRBJ2-3, with TRBD1 as a possible D gene (5 bases). The germline V gene encodes CDR1 MDHEN and CDR2 SYDVKM. The V end lost 1 base, the J end lost 2 bases, and 13 bases lay between the germline ends. The CDR3 totals 16 residues. CDR3 DNA: TGTGCCAGCAGTTTATACAGGTGGCGGCTCACAGATACGCAGTATTTT. Protein product: CASSLYRWRLTDTQYF.

The chain combines TRBV6-5 with TRBJ1-1; tentatively, D is TRBD1 (6 bases). This CDR3 has 14 amino acids. Between the trimmed V and J ends, which lost 6 bases and 4 bases, there was a span of 15 bases. Germline CDR1 is MNHEY and CDR2 is SVGAGI. DNA for the CDR3: TGTGCCAGCAGGGGCTTAACAGGGACCACTGAAGCTTTCTTT. As protein: CASRGLTGTTEAFF.

This sequence joins TRBV7-2 and TRBJ2-7; TRBD2 is a possible D gene (7 bases). The V end lost 4 bases, the J end lost 2 bases, and 15 bases lay between the germline ends. CDR1 and CDR2 from the germline V gene are SGHTA and FQGNSA. This CDR3 spans 15 amino acids. This CDR3 reads CASSSKGGPTYEQYF. The CDR3 bases are TGTGCCAGCAGCTCGAAGGGGGGGCCCACCTACGAGCAGTACTTC. The whole variable domain, filled in from reference TRBV7-2 and TRBJ2-7, reads GAGVSQSPSNKVTEKGKDVELRCDPISGHTALYWYRQSLGQGLEFLIYFQGNSAPDKSGLPSDRFSAERTGGSVSTLTIQRTQQEDSAVYLCASSSKGGPTYEQYFGPGTRLTVT.

In DNA form, the CDR3 reads TGTGCCAGCAGCTCTCGGACAGGGCGTGGCTACACCTTC. Encoded protein: CASSSRTGRGYTF. This chain connects TRBV7-2 to TRBJ1-2, with 8 bases matching TRBD1. CDR1 SGHTA and CDR2 FQGNSA come from the germline V gene. The length of the CDR3 is 13 residues. The trim removed 4 bases at V and 7 bases at J, leaving 5 bases unmatched.

The chain links TRBV5-4 to TRBJ1-2; 8 positions match TRBD1. There are 14 residues in the CDR3. V lost 6 bases and J lost 9; bases outside the gene matches: 13. Germline CDR1 reads SGHNT; CDR2 reads YYREEE (reference sequence). The CDR3: CASNIFGQGESYTF. The CDR3 coding sequence is TGTGCCAGCAACATTTTCGGACAGGGAGAAAGCTACACCTTC.

This clone came up a few times. The chain combines TRBV28 with TRBJ2-3, with 7 positions matching TRBD1. The junction had 8 bases not matched to a gene; V was cut back by 5 bases and J by 0 bases. From germline, CDR1 is MDHEN and CDR2 SYDVKM. The CDR3 totals 16 residues. CDR3 nucleotide sequence: TGTGCCAGCAGTGGCCCCCGGGACAGTAGCACAGATACGCAGTATTTT. Translating it yields CASSGPRDSSTDTQYF. The whole variable domain, filled in from reference TRBV28 and TRBJ2-3, reads DVKVTQSSRYLVKRTGEKVFLECVQDMDHENMFWYRQDPGLGLRLIYFSYDVKMKEKGDIPEGYSVSREKKERFSLILESASTNQTSMYLCASSGPRDSSTDTQYFGPGTRLTVL.

The rearrangement joins TRBV4-3 to TRBJ1-6, with D unresolved. The germline CDR1 and CDR2 sequences are LGHNA and YSLEER. There are 14 residues in the CDR3. Trimming removed 0 bases from V and 11 bases from J, with 11 bases in between. DNA of the CDR3: TGCGCCAGCAGCCAAGATCAGATCGATACACCCCTCCACTTT. This gives the protein CASSQDQIDTPLHF.

The gene calls are TRBV4-3 and TRBJ1-2, with unresolved D. Germline-derived CDR1 and CDR2 are LGHNA and YSLEER. Trimming pared 0 bases from V and 0 bases from J, leaving 5 bases between. The CDR3 length is 14 residues. CDR3 loop: CASSQEETNYGYTF. The CDR3, as DNA: TGCGCCAGCAGCCAAGAGGAGACTAACTATGGCTACACCTTC.

This chain joins TRBV6-5 and TRBJ1-4; perhaps TRBD1 as D (5 bases). The CDR3 contains 15 residues. Trimming stripped 5 bases from V and 3 bases from J, with 13 bases between. The germline CDR1 and CDR2 sequences are MNHEY and SVGAGI. The CDR3, as DNA: TGTGCCAGCAGTAGACCCGCAGGGTCTAATGAAAAACTGTTTTTT. The encoded protein is CASSRPAGSNEKLFF.

The chain carries TRBV4-1 and TRBJ1-5; TRBD1 matches 7 bases. CDR1 and CDR2 from the germline V gene are MGHRA and YSYEKL. The CDR3 spans 15 residues. Trimming at V came to 1 base and at J to 6 bases, leaving 6 bases not matched to a gene. CDR3 DNA: TGCGCCAGCAGCCAAGCGGGAGGGGGCAGTCAGCCCCAGCATTTT. It codes for CASSQAGGGSQPQHF.

This clone was recorded a few times. The V call is TRBV20-1, the J call TRBJ1-2; a possible D gene is TRBD1 (6 bases). This CDR3 region has 13 residues. Germline CDR1 is DFQATT and CDR2 is SNEGSKA (reference sequence). The V and J ends lost 3 bases and 0 bases respectively, with 8 bases between them. CDR3 loop: CSASDRTNYGYTF. CDR3 nucleotides: TGCAGTGCTAGTGACAGGACTAACTATGGCTACACCTTC.

This clone appeared a single time. This chain uses TRBV7-9 with TRBJ1-4; D gene unclear. The V and J ends lost 1 base and 7 bases respectively, with 10 bases between them. CDR3 length equals 14 residues. The germline CDR1 and CDR2 sequences are SEHNR and FQNEAQ (reference sequence). The CDR3 coding sequence is TGTGCCAGCAGCTTAGGGGTTGGAGGTGAAAAACTGTTTTTT. It translates to CASSLGVGGEKLFF.